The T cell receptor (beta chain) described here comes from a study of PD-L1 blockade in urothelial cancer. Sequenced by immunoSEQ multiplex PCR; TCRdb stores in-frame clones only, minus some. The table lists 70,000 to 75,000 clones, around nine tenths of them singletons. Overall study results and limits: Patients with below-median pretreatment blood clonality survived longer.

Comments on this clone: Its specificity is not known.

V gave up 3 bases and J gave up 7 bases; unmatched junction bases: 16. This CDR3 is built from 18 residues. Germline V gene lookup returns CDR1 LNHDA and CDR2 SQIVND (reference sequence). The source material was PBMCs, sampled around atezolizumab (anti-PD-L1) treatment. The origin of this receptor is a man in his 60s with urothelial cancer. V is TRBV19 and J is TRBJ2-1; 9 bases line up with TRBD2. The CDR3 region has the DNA TGTGCCAGTAGTATTAGAGCGCGGGTAGTAGCGGGAGTAAATGAGCAGTTCTTC. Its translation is CASSIRARVVAGVNEQFF.